The entry that follows covers one TCR beta chain sequence. Libraries were prepared by immunoSEQ multiplex PCR; TCRdb keeps only in-frame clonotypes and omits some of them. The sample holds 150,000 or so clones, about 90% seen once. This CDR3 is 15 amino acids long. Germline CDR1 and CDR2: MDHEN and SYDVKM. Trimming took off 4 bases at V and 0 bases at J, with 7 bases between the two ends. These data belong to a study of T cell responses to AZD1222 COVID-19 vaccine. The rearrangement joins TRBV28 to TRBJ2-6; D unresolved. Sequenced here: peripheral blood, sampled on day 0 of AZD1222 vaccination. This TCR was sampled from an adult in good health. Here the CDR3 DNA reads TGTGCCAGCAGTTCGCCGAGCTCTGGGGCCAACGTCCTGACTTTC. This codes for CASSSPSSGANVLTF. Full variable domain (missing parts from reference TRBV28 and TRBJ2-6): DVKVTQSSRYLVKRTGEKVFLECVQDMDHENMFWYRQDPGLGLRLIYFSYDVKMKEKGDIPEGYSVSREKKERFSLILESASTNQTSMYLCASSSPSSGANVLTFGAGSRLTVL.